This T cell receptor beta chain was sequenced in a study of siplizumab effects on memory and regulatory T cells. Notes on the study in general: The mapping of alloreactive clones to unstimulated subsets covered only a minor fraction of them.

Regarding this clone: Its antigen remains unknown.

The J segment lost 5 bases and the V segment lost 0 bases, leaving 5 bases of the junction unmatched. Per germline, CDR1 LGHNA and CDR2 YNFKEQ. There are 15 residues in the CDR3. Each sample had around 110,000 TCR templates assayed. Generated by immunoSEQ multiplex PCR, the TCRdb table keeps only in-frame clones and is missing some. The table lists under 100,000 clones, about nine tenths of them singletons. This receptor was obtained from a human donor in good health. The chain uses TRBV4-2 and TRBJ2-3, with 7 bases fitting TRBD1. Material: Tregs sorted from blood. CDR3 bases: TGTGCCAGCAGCCAAGAGAGGGGGCGCGGAGATACGCAGTATTTT. It translates to CASSQERGRGDTQYF.